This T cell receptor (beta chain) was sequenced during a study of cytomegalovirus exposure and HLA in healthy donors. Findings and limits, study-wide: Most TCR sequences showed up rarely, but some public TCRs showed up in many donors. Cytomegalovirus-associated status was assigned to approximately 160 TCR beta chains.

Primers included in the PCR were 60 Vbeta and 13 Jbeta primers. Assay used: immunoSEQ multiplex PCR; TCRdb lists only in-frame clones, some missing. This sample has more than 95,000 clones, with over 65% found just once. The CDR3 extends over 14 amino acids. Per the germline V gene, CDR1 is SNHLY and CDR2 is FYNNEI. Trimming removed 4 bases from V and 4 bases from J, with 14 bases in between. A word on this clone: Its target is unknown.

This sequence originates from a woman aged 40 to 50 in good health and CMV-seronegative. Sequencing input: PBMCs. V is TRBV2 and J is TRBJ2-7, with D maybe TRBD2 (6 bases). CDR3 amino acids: CASSGAGSLYEQYF. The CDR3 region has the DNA TGTGCCAGCAGTGGTGCGGGGAGCCTTTACGAGCAGTACTTC.